This TCR beta chain was profiled in a study of shared clonotypes between healthy human individuals (TCRdb year 2020). About the full investigation: Two women and a few men aged 18 to 49 years were included in the cohort. For each donor, CD4 naive and CD4 memory were each given three plates, CD8 naive was given two plates, and CD8 memory was given one plate. To estimate repertoire size and how much clonotype sharing occurs between individuals, the study deeply sequenced the blood TCR repertoires of roughly 5 healthy adults. To increase sequencing depth and limit assay-specific biases, different laboratories used diverse techniques to prepare libraries and sequence TCR repertoires. Leukapheresis yielded between about 0.8 and 9.5 billion PBMCs per donor.

The germline ends are 10 bases apart after V is trimmed by 3 bases and J by 4 bases. CDR1 and CDR2 are read off the germline V gene as SGHRS and YFSETQ. The CDR3 has 13 amino acids, counting the end cysteine and phenylalanine. Solely the CDR3 DNA is kept, with 39 bases framed from the first base. Using the deep immunoSEQ assay, multiplex PCR amplified TCR CDR3 regions from genomic DNA. For each cell subset, the extracted genomic DNA was distributed evenly across all wells of several immunoSEQ 96-well plates, and each plate served as one replicate. For sorted subsets, each replicate PCR was loaded with 150 to 250 ng genomic DNA, equivalent to about 33,000 T cell genomes. Purified libraries were measured with a Qubit 3.0 fluorometer, size-checked on a Bioanalyzer 2100, and measured again with the KAPA Library Quantification kit. A separate single-read 150-cycle Illumina NextSeq 550 flow cell was used to sequence each immunoSEQ 96-well plate. Under the source paper's analysis protocol: Because only junctional sequences without quality scores were contained in the immunoSEQ output, filtering matching that applied to full-length reads could not be performed. Sequences were annotated with PyIR, a Python wrapper for IgBLAST v1.9, and V/J genes and CDR3 were assigned using IMGT germline references. Any read was removed if the V/J assignment was weak (E-value above 1e-6), the CDR3 was missing, or the read contained stop codons, out-of-frame junctions, or ambiguous translated residues. V3J clonotypes were defined as sequences sharing an identical inferred V gene, J gene, and CDR3 amino acid sequence. Percentage overlap between repertoires was calculated by dividing the number of shared unique clonotypes by the size of the smaller repertoire. Repertoire richness was assessed with RTK rarefaction, the Chao1 estimator, and Recon v2.1 estimates of unobserved clonotypes. Generation probabilities were computed with OLGA for all TCRbeta clonotypes obtained by the gDNA method from a few donors. This is the immuneACCESS table as TCRdb keeps it, with only in-frame sequences that have V and J called. A part of the clones is gone; compared with another copy, unresolved V genes explain less than half, and the rest is unexplained. Clone size and the V and J calls come from that table; the DNA yielded D and trimming. Present in this sample are 2 million to 2.5 million clones, 85% to 95% of which were seen just once. The ten biggest clones cover 0.13% of the sample.

As to this clone: Its specific antigen is unknown. Base-call qualities are not available, and no considerably larger clone is one nucleotide away. At the DNA level, this CDR3 is encoded by other sequences in the same sample as well.

The donors were healthy, HIV-negative adults with no recently reported acute infections or vaccinations. Only Caucasian adults living in Nashville, Tennessee, USA were represented among the donors. CD4+ T cells were enriched by magnetic negative selection; naive cells were then positively selected on CD45RA, and the negative fraction formed the memory subset. Blood was obtained by leukapheresis, after which PBMCs were separated by Ficoll-Histopaque density gradient centrifugation and cryopreserved in liquid nitrogen vapor phase. Analytical flow cytometry was used to check the purity and quantity of every magnetically sorted T cell population. Each sorted fraction had its genomic DNA isolated and then quantified by UV absorbance on a Nanodrop 2000c. Study-wide conclusions, independent of this receptor: When several donors were compared, the shared fraction of clonotypes was about 5% for naive CD4, 3.5% for naive CD8, about 2.4% for memory CD4, and approximately 0.4% for memory CD8. Sampling was restricted to blood, and TCR repertoires in tissue are likely to differ from TCR repertoires in blood. Estimated clonotype richness was generally larger for naive than for memory subsets. Because the study included a small number of donors, the genetic and exposure-history diversity represented was limited. Pairwise subsampling led to the expectation that sequencing depth would affect the degree of clonotype sharing among donors. Even with the large sequencing depth, rarefaction of the sorted-subset datasets indicated that sequencing was incomplete. Clonotypes shared by all four sorted-subset donors showed higher generation probabilities than non-shared clonotypes.

The sequence is built from TRBV5-1 and TRBJ1-1; TRBD1 is a weak D gene call, 6 bases matching. What was sequenced was naive CD4+ T cells sorted from blood. The label giving this sample's cell subset or site can be read as: CD45RA+ positively selected. This receptor was obtained from a man aged 18 to 35 in good health. CDR3 region: CASSSTGTTEAFF. The bases are TGCGCCAGCAGCTCAACAGGGACCACTGAAGCTTTCTTT.